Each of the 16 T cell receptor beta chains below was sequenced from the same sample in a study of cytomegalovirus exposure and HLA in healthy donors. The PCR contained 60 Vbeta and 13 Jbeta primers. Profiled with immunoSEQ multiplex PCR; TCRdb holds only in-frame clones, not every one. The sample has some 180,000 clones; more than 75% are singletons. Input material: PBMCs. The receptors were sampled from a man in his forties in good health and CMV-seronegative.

CDR3 in DNA: TGTGCCAGCAGCCCAAACCCGGGACTAGCGCCCGGGGAGCTGTTTTTT. Protein product: CASSPNPGLAPGELFF. The chain recombines TRBV7-3 with TRBJ2-2, with 10 bases matching TRBD2. The CDR3 spans 16 residues. Germline CDR1 is SGHTA and CDR2 is FQGTGA. Germline trimming cut 5 bases from V and 6 bases from J; bases unmatched to any gene: 9.

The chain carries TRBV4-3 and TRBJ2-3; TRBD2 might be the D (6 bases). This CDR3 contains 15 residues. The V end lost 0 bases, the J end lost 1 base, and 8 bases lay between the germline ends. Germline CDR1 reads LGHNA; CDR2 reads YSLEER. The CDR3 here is CASSQDGGGTDTQYF. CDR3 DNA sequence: TGCGCCAGCAGCCAAGATGGAGGGGGCACAGATACGCAGTATTTT.

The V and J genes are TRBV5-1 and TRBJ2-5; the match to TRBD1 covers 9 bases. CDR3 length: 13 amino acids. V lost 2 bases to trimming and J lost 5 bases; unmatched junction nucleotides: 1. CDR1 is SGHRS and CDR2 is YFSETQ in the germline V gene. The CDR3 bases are TGCGCCAGCAGCTTAGGGACAGGGGAGACCCAGTACTTC. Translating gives CASSLGTGETQYF.

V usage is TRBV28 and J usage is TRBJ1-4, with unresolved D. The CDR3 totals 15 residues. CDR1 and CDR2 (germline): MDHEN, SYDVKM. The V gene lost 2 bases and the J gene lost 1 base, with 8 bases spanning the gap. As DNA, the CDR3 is TGTGCCAGCAGTTTACTCCGGGAAACTAATGAAAAACTGTTTTTT. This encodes CASSLLRETNEKLFF.

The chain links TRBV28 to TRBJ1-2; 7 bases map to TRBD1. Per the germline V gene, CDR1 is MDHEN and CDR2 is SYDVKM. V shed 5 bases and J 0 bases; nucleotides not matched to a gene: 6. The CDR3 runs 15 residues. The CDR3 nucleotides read TGTGCCAGCAGTCCCGGACAGGCCTCTAACTATGGCTACACCTTC. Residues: CASSPGQASNYGYTF.

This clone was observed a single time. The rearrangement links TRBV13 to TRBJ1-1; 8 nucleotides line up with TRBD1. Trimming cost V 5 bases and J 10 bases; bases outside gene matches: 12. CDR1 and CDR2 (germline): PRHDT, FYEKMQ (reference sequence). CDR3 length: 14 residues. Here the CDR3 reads CASSAAGQARPAFF. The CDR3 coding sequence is TGTGCCAGCAGCGCAGCGGGACAGGCTCGGCCAGCTTTCTTT.

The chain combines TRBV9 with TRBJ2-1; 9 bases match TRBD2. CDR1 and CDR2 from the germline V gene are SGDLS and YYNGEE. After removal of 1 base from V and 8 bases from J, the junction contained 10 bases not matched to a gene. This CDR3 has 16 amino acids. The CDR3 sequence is CASSVHRGGRADEQFF. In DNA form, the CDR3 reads TGTGCCAGCAGCGTACATCGCGGCGGGAGGGCCGATGAGCAGTTCTTC.

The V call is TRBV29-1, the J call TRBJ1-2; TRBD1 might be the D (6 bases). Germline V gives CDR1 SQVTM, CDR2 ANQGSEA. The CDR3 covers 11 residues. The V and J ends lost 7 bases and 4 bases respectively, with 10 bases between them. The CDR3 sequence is CSGDTSYGYTF. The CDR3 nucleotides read TGCAGCGGGGACACCAGCTATGGCTACACCTTC. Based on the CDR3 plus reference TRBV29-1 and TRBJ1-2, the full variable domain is SAVISQKPSRDICQRGTSLTIQCQVDSQVTMMFWYRQQPGQSLTLIATANQGSEATYESGFVIDKFPISRPNLTFSTLTVSNMSPEDSSIYLCSGDTSYGYTFGSGTRLTVV.

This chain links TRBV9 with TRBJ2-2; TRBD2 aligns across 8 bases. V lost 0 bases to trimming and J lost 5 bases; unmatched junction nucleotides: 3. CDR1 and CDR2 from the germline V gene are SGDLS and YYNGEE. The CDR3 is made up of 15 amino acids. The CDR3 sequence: CASSVVAGGTGELFF. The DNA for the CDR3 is TGTGCCAGCAGCGTAGTCGCGGGAGGAACCGGGGAGCTGTTTTTT.

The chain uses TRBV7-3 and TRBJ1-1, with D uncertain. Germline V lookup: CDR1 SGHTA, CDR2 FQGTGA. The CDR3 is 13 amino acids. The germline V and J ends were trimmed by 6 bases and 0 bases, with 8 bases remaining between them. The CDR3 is CASRAGMNTEAFF. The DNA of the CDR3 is TGTGCCAGCAGGGCCGGGATGAACACTGAAGCTTTCTTT.

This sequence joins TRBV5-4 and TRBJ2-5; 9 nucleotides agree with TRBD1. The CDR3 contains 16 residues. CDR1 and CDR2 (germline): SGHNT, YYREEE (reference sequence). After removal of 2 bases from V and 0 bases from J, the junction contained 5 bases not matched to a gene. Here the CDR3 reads CASSFTGTGYQETQYF. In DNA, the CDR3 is TGTGCCAGCAGCTTTACGGGGACAGGGTACCAAGAGACCCAGTACTTC.

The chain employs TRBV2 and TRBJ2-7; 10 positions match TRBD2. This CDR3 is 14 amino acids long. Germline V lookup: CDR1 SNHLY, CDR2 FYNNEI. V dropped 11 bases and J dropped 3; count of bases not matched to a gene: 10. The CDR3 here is CAGQSGTSDYEQYF. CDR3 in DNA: TGTGCCGGGCAATCCGGGACTAGCGACTACGAGCAGTACTTC. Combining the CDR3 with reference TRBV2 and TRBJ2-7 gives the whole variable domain EPEVTQTPSHQVTQMGQEVILRCVPISNHLYFYWYRQILGQKVEFLVSFYNNEISEKSEIFDDQFSVERPDGSNFTLKIRSTKLEDSAMYFCAGQSGTSDYEQYFGPGTRLTVT.

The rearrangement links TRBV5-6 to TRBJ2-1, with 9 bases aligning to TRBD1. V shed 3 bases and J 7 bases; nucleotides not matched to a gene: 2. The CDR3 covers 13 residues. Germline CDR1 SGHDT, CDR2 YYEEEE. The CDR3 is CASSWDRENEQFF. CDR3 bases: TGTGCCAGCAGCTGGGACAGGGAGAATGAGCAGTTCTTC.

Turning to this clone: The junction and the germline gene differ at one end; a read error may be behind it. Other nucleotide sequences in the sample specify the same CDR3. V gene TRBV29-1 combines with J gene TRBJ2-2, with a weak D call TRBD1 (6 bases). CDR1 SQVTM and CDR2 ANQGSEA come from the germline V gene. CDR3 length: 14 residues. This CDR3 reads CSVVGTRNTGELFF. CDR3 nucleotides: TGCAGCGTTGTCGGGACAAGGAACACCGGGGAGCTGTTTTTC.

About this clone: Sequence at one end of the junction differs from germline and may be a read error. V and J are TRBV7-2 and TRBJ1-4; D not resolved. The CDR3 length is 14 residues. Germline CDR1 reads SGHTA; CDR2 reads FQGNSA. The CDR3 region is CASSPFGPDEKPFF. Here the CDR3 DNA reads TGTGCCAGCAGCCCCTTTGGGCCGGATGAAAAACCGTTTTTT. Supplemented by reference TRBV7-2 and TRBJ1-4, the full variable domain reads GAGVSQSPSNKVTEKGKDVELRCDPISGHTALYWYRQSLGQGLEFLIYFQGNSAPDKSGLPSDRFSAERTGGSVSTLTIQRTQQEDSAVYLCASSPFGPDEKPFFGSGTQLSVL.

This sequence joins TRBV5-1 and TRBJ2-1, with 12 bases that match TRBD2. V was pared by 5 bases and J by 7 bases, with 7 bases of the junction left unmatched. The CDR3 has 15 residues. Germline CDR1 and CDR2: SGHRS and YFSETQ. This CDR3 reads CASRAAGTSGNEQFF. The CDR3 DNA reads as TGCGCCAGCAGGGCGGCCGGGACTAGCGGGAATGAGCAGTTCTTC.